Below are 29 T cell receptor beta chains sequenced from a single sample in a study of blood T cell repertoires in COVID-19. Profiling relied on immunoSEQ multiplex PCR, and the TCRdb table lists in-frame clones only, not all of them. The table lists roughly 91,000 clones, more than 75% of them singletons. Sequencing was performed on peripheral blood. These receptors originate from a woman aged 80 or over with acute or convalescent COVID-19.

The V call is TRBV19, the J call TRBJ1-6, with 9 bases lining up with TRBD1. With V trimmed by 4 bases and J by 7 bases, 5 bases remained unmatched. Germline CDR1 is LNHDA and CDR2 is SQIVND (reference sequence). The CDR3 is made up of 15 amino acids. As DNA, the CDR3 is TGTGCCAGTAGTACCCCGGGACAGGGCAATTCACCCCTCCACTTT. Protein sequence: CASSTPGQGNSPLHF.

The chain combines TRBV7-2 with TRBJ2-1; TRBD2 is a possible D gene (6 bases). This CDR3 has 14 amino acids. Germline V CDR1 and CDR2: SGHTA, FQGNSA. Between the trimmed V and J ends, which lost 8 bases and 4 bases, there was a span of 15 bases. CDR3 DNA sequence: TGTGCCAGCGGGGGGAGGAACCAATACAATGAGCAGTTCTTC. Amino acids: CASGGRNQYNEQFF.

This clone was recorded once. The gene calls are TRBV11-1 and TRBJ1-2; 8 bases map to TRBD1. Germline V gene data show CDR1 as SGHAT and CDR2 as FQDESV (reference sequence). J lost 7 bases, V lost 1 base, and 11 bases had no gene match. The CDR3 length is 16 residues. CDR3 nucleotides: TGTGCCAGCAGCTTAGTTCCCCGACAGGGGCTGAGTGGCTACACCTTC. It encodes CASSLVPRQGLSGYTF.

The V gene is TRBV18, the J gene TRBJ2-3; tentatively, D is TRBD1 (6 bases). This CDR3 is 14 amino acids long. Trimming removed 3 bases at V and 4 bases at J, with 11 bases between. The germline CDR1 and CDR2 sequences are KGHSH and LQKENI. The CDR3 protein is CASSPQQGADTQYF. The CDR3 DNA is TGTGCCAGCTCACCGCAACAGGGCGCAGATACGCAGTATTTT. The whole variable domain, filled in from reference TRBV18 and TRBJ2-3, reads NAGVMQNPRHLVRRRGQEARLRCSPMKGHSHVYWYRQLPEEGLKFMVYLQKENIIDESGMPKERFSAEFPKEGPSILRIQQVVRGDSAAYFCASSPQQGADTQYFGPGTRLTVL.

The chain uses TRBV27 and TRBJ2-1; the D gene is possibly TRBD2 (5 bases). Germline V CDR1 and CDR2: MNHEY, SMNVEV (reference sequence). The CDR3 is 14 residues long. The V gene lost 2 bases and the J gene lost 8 bases, with 13 bases spanning the gap. In DNA form, the CDR3 reads TGTGCCAGCAGTTTAACGCGAGGGCGCCATGAGCAGTTCTTC. It translates to CASSLTRGRHEQFF.

This chain connects TRBV5-1 to TRBJ1-2; 9 nucleotides agree with TRBD1. Germline V lookup: CDR1 SGHRS, CDR2 YFSETQ. This CDR3 region has 14 residues. Germline trimming cut 4 bases from V and 3 bases from J; bases unmatched to any gene: 4. This CDR3 is CASSRGQGDYGYTF. The CDR3 region has the DNA TGCGCCAGCAGCAGGGGACAGGGTGACTATGGCTACACCTTC.

J is TRBJ1-1 and V is TRBV5-1; D call uncertain. Trimming removed 0 bases from V and 3 bases from J, with 12 bases in between. CDR1 SGHRS and CDR2 YFSETQ come from the germline V gene. The CDR3 length is 15 residues. The CDR3 protein is CASSLDPYADTEAFF. CDR3 DNA sequence: TGCGCCAGCAGCTTGGATCCCTACGCGGACACTGAAGCTTTCTTT.

This sequence joins TRBV6-6 and TRBJ1-2; the D is unclear. This CDR3 has 13 residues. V was trimmed by 5 bases and J by 4 bases, leaving 11 bases between them. The germline V gene has CDR1 MNHNY and CDR2 SVGAGI (reference sequence). The CDR3 DNA reads as TGTGCCAGCAGTCCGGACTTACCCTATGGCTACACCTTC. Its protein product is CASSPDLPYGYTF.

The chain links TRBV28 to TRBJ1-1; D gene uncertain. Trimming shortened V by 8 bases and J by 7 bases, and 14 bases separated the two germline ends. Germline CDR1 and CDR2: MDHEN and SYDVKM. The CDR3 runs 12 residues. The CDR3 here is CASFPLRGEAFF. As DNA, the CDR3 is TGTGCCAGCTTTCCCCTCCGGGGTGAAGCTTTCTTT.

This chain connects TRBV6-6 to TRBJ2-2, with D hard to call. The CDR3 totals 15 residues. The V gene lost 2 bases and the J gene lost 4 bases, with 11 bases spanning the gap. Germline CDR1 is MNHNY and CDR2 is SVGAGI (reference sequence). The CDR3 bases are TGTGCCAGCAGTTACCCGGCCGGCGGCACCGGGGAGCTGTTTTTT. Its translation is CASSYPAGGTGELFF.

This clone has only one observation. The V and J genes are TRBV5-1 and TRBJ2-7, with D unclear. The CDR3 sequence is 14 residues long. The ends were cut back, 0 bases at V and 0 bases at J, with 7 bases in the middle. Germline CDR1 reads SGHRS; CDR2 reads YFSETQ. CDR3 sequence (DNA): TGCGCCAGCAGCTTGGGACACTCCTCCTACGAGCAGTACTTC. It codes for CASSLGHSSYEQYF.

The chain couples TRBV11-2 to TRBJ2-1, with D perhaps TRBD1 (5 bases). Looked up from germline, CDR1 is SGHAT and CDR2 is FQNNGV. The CDR3 is 13 amino acids. Trimming took 2 bases from V and 5 from J, leaving 7 bases between them. The CDR3 region is CASSLTGNNEQFF. In DNA form, the CDR3 reads TGTGCCAGCAGCTTAACAGGAAACAATGAGCAGTTCTTC.

The V and J genes are TRBV29-1 and TRBJ2-7, with 8 bases aligning to TRBD1. The length of the CDR3 is 14 residues. The germline V gene encodes CDR1 SQVTM and CDR2 ANQGSEA. Trimming cost V 5 bases and J 9 bases; bases outside gene matches: 15. The CDR3 DNA reads as TGCAGCGTTTTAAGACAGGGGCCCTTTTTAGGGCAGTACTTC. Translated: CSVLRQGPFLGQYF.

The rearrangement links TRBV2 to TRBJ1-3; a weak D match, TRBD1 (6 bases). The CDR3 sequence is 14 residues long. Germline CDR1 is SNHLY and CDR2 is FYNNEI. The V end was cut by 6 bases, the J end by 8 bases, with 17 bases between. This CDR3 is CASSQDSSGDTIYF. CDR3 bases: TGTGCCAGCAGCCAGGACAGCTCAGGGGACACCATATATTTT.

CDR3 loop: CASTNRGLLFGNTIYF. Here the CDR3 DNA reads TGTGCCAGCACCAATAGGGGGCTGCTTTTTGGAAACACCATATATTTT. The gene calls are TRBV2 and TRBJ1-3; 7 bases are a match to TRBD1. V lost 7 bases, J lost 3 bases, and 12 bases stayed unmatched. Germline V gene lookup returns CDR1 SNHLY and CDR2 FYNNEI. The CDR3 extends over 16 amino acids.

The chain uses TRBV19 and TRBJ2-3; D is unclear. This CDR3 comprises 13 residues. Germline CDR1 is LNHDA and CDR2 is SQIVND (reference sequence). Trimming stripped 7 bases from V and 4 bases from J, with 12 bases between. The CDR3: CASKFGNADTQYF. CDR3 DNA: TGTGCCAGTAAGTTTGGCAACGCAGATACGCAGTATTTT.

V and J are TRBV15 and TRBJ2-7; 8 nucleotides agree with TRBD1. From germline, CDR1 is LNHNV and CDR2 YYDKDF (reference sequence). This CDR3 contains 13 residues. V dropped 11 bases and J dropped 6; count of bases not matched to a gene: 12. Here the CDR3 reads CAEDSGTGPEQYF. The CDR3, as DNA: TGTGCCGAGGATTCCGGGACAGGACCCGAGCAGTACTTC.

The gene calls are TRBV7-2 and TRBJ1-3, with D perhaps TRBD1 (6 bases). The germline V gene encodes CDR1 SGHTA and CDR2 FQGNSA. The CDR3 runs 16 residues. Trimming cost V 4 bases and J 0 bases, with 13 bases left between them. CDR3 loop: CASSSTQGLSGNTIYF. The CDR3 nucleotides read TGTGCCAGCAGCTCCACACAGGGCCTCTCTGGAAACACCATATATTTT.

This clone was counted only a few times. The chain joins TRBV12-2 to TRBJ1-6. TRBV12-2 is an annotated pseudogene. The CDR3 is 15 residues long. Written as DNA, the CDR3 is TGTGCAAGTCGCTTAGGCAGCGGGGACAATTCACCCCTCCACTTT. It codes for CASRLGSGDNSPLHF.

The rearrangement joins TRBV5-4 to TRBJ1-1; D may be TRBD1 (5 bases). The CDR3 is 13 residues long. V lost 3 bases, J lost 10 bases, and 16 bases lay in between. CDR1 and CDR2 from the germline V gene are SGHNT and YYREEE (reference sequence). CDR3 region: CASSSYLADTAFF. For the CDR3, the DNA is TGTGCCAGCAGCTCCTACTTGGCGGACACAGCTTTCTTT.

V is TRBV3-1 (or the pseudogene TRBV3-2) and J is TRBJ1-3; tentative D call: TRBD1 (6 bases). V shed 2 bases and J shed 4 bases, with 9 bases lying between them. Germline assignment: CDR1 LGHDT and CDR2 YNNKEL (reference sequence). This CDR3 spans 14 amino acids. CDR3 sequence: CASSQRGWGNTIYF. The CDR3 nucleotides read TGTGCCAGCAGCCAAAGGGGGTGGGGAAACACCATATATTTT.

In its sample, this clone was seen once. V usage is TRBV5-4 and J usage is TRBJ2-2, with 8 positions matching TRBD1. The junction had 8 bases not matched to a gene; V was cut back by 3 bases and J by 4 bases. The CDR3 is made up of 16 amino acids. Germline V gives CDR1 SGHNT, CDR2 YYREEE (reference sequence). In nucleotides, the CDR3 is TGTGCCAGCAGCTCACCGGGACAGGCACTCACCGGGGAGCTGTTTTTT. Translating it yields CASSSPGQALTGELFF. Drawing the rest from reference TRBV5-4 and TRBJ2-2, the complete variable domain is ETGVTQSPTHLIKTRGQQVTLRCSSQSGHNTVSWYQQALGQGPQFIFQYYREEENGRGNFPPRFSGLQFPNYSSELNVNALELDDSALYLCASSSPGQALTGELFFGEGSRLTVL.

This clone was detected only a few times. The genes are TRBV12-3 or TRBV12-4 and TRBJ1-1; perhaps TRBD1 as D (5 bases). The V gene lost 8 bases and the J gene lost 6 bases, with 16 bases spanning the gap. The CDR3 consists of 13 residues. CDR3 loop: CASSAGLSSEAFF. The DNA of the CDR3 is TGTGCCAGCTCAGCAGGGCTGTCCTCTGAAGCTTTCTTT.

The V gene is TRBV6-1, the J gene TRBJ2-2, with D possibly being TRBD2 (6 bases). Germline V gene lookup returns CDR1 MNHNS and CDR2 SASEGT. This CDR3 has 17 residues. Trimming pared 4 bases from V and 5 bases from J, leaving 20 bases between. The CDR3 protein is CASSGRHLAPRTGELFF. The CDR3 DNA sequence: TGTGCCAGCAGTGGAAGACATCTAGCGCCGAGAACCGGGGAGCTGTTTTTT.

This clone has just one count. This chain connects TRBV28 to TRBJ1-6; perhaps TRBD1 as D (5 bases). Looked up from germline, CDR1 is MDHEN and CDR2 is SYDVKM. Trimming took off 6 bases at V and 11 bases at J, with 17 bases between the two ends. This CDR3 comprises 14 residues. The CDR3 protein is CASSTSPGVAPLHF. CDR3 DNA sequence: TGTGCCAGCAGCACCTCACCGGGGGTTGCACCCCTCCACTTT.

The chain has TRBV9 and TRBJ1-4; D is possibly TRBD1 (6 bases). The V end was cut by 0 bases, the J end by 1 base, with 16 bases between. This CDR3 contains 18 residues. CDR1 is SGDLS, CDR2 YYNGEE, per germline. This CDR3 reads CASSVATGRVGTNEKLFF. The CDR3 DNA reads TGTGCCAGCAGCGTAGCAACAGGGAGGGTGGGAACTAATGAAAAACTGTTTTTT.

This chain uses TRBV5-4 with TRBJ1-4, with 9 bases fitting TRBD1. The V gene's germline CDR1 is SGHNT and CDR2 YYREEE (reference sequence). Germline trimming cut 4 bases from V and 6 bases from J; bases unmatched to any gene: 7. This CDR3 is 15 amino acids long. The CDR3 sequence is CASSPSGTGYEKLFF. CDR3 in DNA: TGTGCCAGCAGCCCCTCCGGGACAGGGTATGAAAAACTGTTTTTT.

This CDR3 reads CASSADRFYGYTF. The DNA of the CDR3 is TGTGCCAGCAGCGCCGACAGGTTTTATGGCTACACCTTC. The chain is built from TRBV9 and TRBJ1-2; D possibly corresponds to TRBD1 (6 bases). The V end lost 3 bases, the J end lost 5 bases, and 11 bases lay between the germline ends. Germline lookup yields CDR1 SGDLS and CDR2 YYNGEE. The CDR3 sequence is 13 residues long. Drawing the rest from reference TRBV9 and TRBJ1-2, the complete variable domain is DSGVTQTPKHLITATGQRVTLRCSPRSGDLSVYWYQQSLDQGLQFLIQYYNGEERAKGNILERFSAQQFPDLHSELNLSSLELGDSALYFCASSADRFYGYTFGSGTRLTVV.

The chain joins TRBV19 to TRBJ1-5; D may be TRBD1 (5 bases). V gave up 1 base and J gave up 2 bases, with 9 bases separating them. Germline V gene sequence: CDR1 LNHDA, CDR2 SQIVND (reference sequence). The CDR3 extends over 15 amino acids. The CDR3 DNA reads as TGTGCCAGTAGTATAGGGGGGGGAGGCAATCAGCCCCAGCATTTT. This translates into CASSIGGGGNQPQHF. Full variable domain (missing parts from reference TRBV19 and TRBJ1-5): DGGITQSPKYLFRKEGQNVTLSCEQNLNHDAMYWYRQDPGQGLRLIYYSQIVNDFQKGDIAEGYSVSREKKESFPLTVTSAQKNPTAFYLCASSIGGGGNQPQHFGDGTRLSIL.